This entry describes one TCR beta chain. Which antigen it targets is not known. Qualities for individual bases were not recorded, and no much larger clone is one base off. This sample stems from a study of control samples from healthy donors and cancer patients (dated by TCRdb to between 2020 and 2021). The library was produced with the immunoSEQ multiplex PCR assay. TCRdb obtained this table from immuneACCESS and retained in-frame rearrangements with V and J assigned. These tables miss some clones; where compared with another copy, unresolved V genes account for less than half of the shortfall, and the remainder is unexplained. The sample table contains around 110,000 clones; only one count was recorded for about 93% of them. Together, the top ten hold roughly 2.6% of the sample. Sequenced material: blood. The receptor was derived from a man aged 25 to 40 in good health.

The CDR3 protein is CASSKGSETQYF. Here is the DNA: TGTGCCAGCTCAAAGGGTTCGGAGACCCAGTACTTC. The receptor chain draws on TRBV24-1 and TRBJ2-5; the D gene lacks a confident call. Cut back by 11 bases and 5 bases, the V and J ends lie 14 bases apart. In the germline V gene, CDR1 corresponds to KGHDR and CDR2 to SFDVKD. Spanning cysteine to phenylalanine, the CDR3 consists of 12 amino acids. Solely the CDR3 DNA is kept, with 36 bases framed from the first base.